This TCR beta chain comes out of a study of OX40 agonist ivuxolimab in advanced cancers. Overall study results and limits: Individuals who were partial responders at 0.1-3.0 mg/kg had clonal expansion that ranked among the lowest. Certain nonresponding patients likewise had low normalized T-cell clonal expansion.

CDR3 length equals 14 residues. Between the trimmed V and J ends, which lost 5 bases and 1 base, there was a span of 11 bases. Looked up from germline, CDR1 is SGHAT and CDR2 is FQNNGV. Profiled with immunoSEQ multiplex PCR; TCRdb holds only in-frame clones, not every one. The repertoire holds roughly 67,000 clones, with approximately 92% as singletons. In the case of this clone: Its antigen is not known.

The TCR originated in an adult with an advanced solid tumor such as melanoma, head and neck, liver or kidney cancer. The chain combines TRBV11-2 with TRBJ2-5; perhaps TRBD1 as D (5 bases). The sequencing here drew on CD4+ or CD8+ T cells sorted from blood, taken in a trial of the OX40 agonist ivuxolimab. This chain's CDR3 is CASSPRTLQETQYF. CDR3 coding DNA: TGTGCCAGCAGCCCCCGGACACTCCAAGAGACCCAGTACTTC. The full variable domain, its missing parts supplied by reference TRBV11-2 and TRBJ2-5, is EAGVAQSPRYKIIEKRQSVAFWCNPISGHATLYWYQQILGQGPKLLIQFQNNGVVDDSQLPKDRFSAERLKGVDSTLKIQPAKLEDSAVYLCASSPRTLQETQYFGPGTRLLVL.